The 14 T cell receptor beta chains presented below share a single source sample, sequenced in a study of blood T cell repertoires in COVID-19. Assay used: immunoSEQ multiplex PCR; TCRdb lists only in-frame clones, some missing. The sample shows approximately 220,000 clones, around four fifths of them seen only once. The sample comprised peripheral blood. These TCRs come from a woman aged 40 to 50 with active or convalescent COVID-19.

This sequence joins TRBV7-8 and TRBJ2-5; tentatively, D is TRBD2 (7 bases). The CDR3 loop spans 15 amino acids. Germline V gene sequence: CDR1 SGHVS, CDR2 FQNEAQ. V lost 7 bases to trimming and J lost 7 bases, with 22 bases between them. CDR3 nucleotides: TGTGCCAGCACCCCCGGGCGGGGGCGCTTAGGGACCCAGTACTTC. Translating gives CASTPGRGRLGTQYF. The full variable domain, with the rest looked up from reference TRBV7-8 and TRBJ2-5, is GAGVSQSPRYKVAKRGQDVALRCDPISGHVSLFWYQQALGQGPEFLTYFQNEAQLDKSGLPSDRFFAERPEGSVSTLKIQRTQQEDSAVYLCASTPGRGRLGTQYFGPGTRLLVL.

V and J are TRBV11-3 and TRBJ2-1; 7 bases match TRBD2. The V gene end was trimmed by 0 bases and the J gene end by 8 bases; junction bases not matched to a gene: 13. This CDR3 is 17 amino acids long. Germline CDR1 and CDR2: SGHNT and YENEEA. The CDR3 DNA sequence: TGTGCCAGCAGCTTAGATCGGTTCTCAGCGGGATTGGATGAGCAGTTCTTC. This sequence encodes CASSLDRFSAGLDEQFF.

The V and J genes are TRBV4-1 and TRBJ1-5; no reliable D call. Germline values: CDR1 MGHRA, CDR2 YSYEKL. The V end was cut by 4 bases, the J end by 3 bases, with 10 bases between. The CDR3 extends over 14 amino acids. CDR3 in amino acids: CASSRRMDNQPQHF. The CDR3 DNA reads TGCGCCAGCAGCCGGAGGATGGACAATCAGCCCCAGCATTTT.

The chain employs TRBV5-6 and TRBJ1-1; D gene uncertain. The V end was cut by 1 base, the J end by 1 base, with 11 bases between. Germline CDR1 and CDR2: SGHDT and YYEEEE. The CDR3 consists of 15 residues. The CDR3 sequence: CASSLQGVPNTEAFF. CDR3 nucleotide sequence: TGTGCCAGCAGCTTGCAAGGAGTCCCGAACACTGAAGCTTTCTTT.

The chain recombines TRBV27 with TRBJ1-2, with a possible D match to TRBD1 (6 bases). The length of the CDR3 is 15 residues. V lost 6 bases and J 2 bases, leaving 16 bases between the germline ends. Germline V gene lookup returns CDR1 MNHEY and CDR2 SMNVEV (reference sequence). The CDR3 nucleotides are TGTGCCAGCAGCGAAAGGGGGAGTACGAACTATGGCTACACCTTC. This codes for CASSERGSTNYGYTF.

This clone was counted a single time. This sequence joins TRBV6-6 and TRBJ2-7, with 7 bases aligning to TRBD1. Germline loops: CDR1 MNHNY, CDR2 SVGAGI (reference sequence). The CDR3 spans 13 residues. The V and J ends lost 4 bases and 3 bases, in that order; junction bases with no gene match: 3. CDR3 sequence reads: CASSSGQVYEQYF. CDR3 sequence (DNA): TGTGCCAGCAGTTCCGGACAGGTCTACGAGCAGTACTTC.

The chain uses TRBV6-6 and TRBJ1-1; tentative D call: TRBD1 (6 bases). The length of the CDR3 is 14 residues. CDR1 and CDR2 from the germline V gene are MNHNY and SVGAGI (reference sequence). The germline V and J ends were trimmed by 6 bases and 2 bases, with 13 bases remaining between them. The CDR3 region has the DNA TGTGCCAGCAGCTACGAACAGGGAAACACTGAAGCTTTCTTT. Amino acid sequence: CASSYEQGNTEAFF.

The chain links TRBV11-3 to TRBJ1-1; TRBD1 matches 7 bases. The CDR3 is 15 amino acids. CDR1 is SGHNT and CDR2 is YENEEA in the germline V gene. The ends lost 3 bases at V and 4 bases at J; junction bases unmatched: 8. The CDR3 coding sequence is TGTGCCAGCAGCTTCGCTCAGGGGGTAGGCACTGAAGCTTTCTTT. This gives the protein CASSFAQGVGTEAFF.

J is TRBJ2-5 and V is TRBV11-2; TRBD1 might be the D (5 bases). The CDR3 sequence is 13 residues long. Germline CDR1 SGHAT, CDR2 FQNNGV. Trimming took 5 bases from V and 0 from J, leaving 7 bases between them. CDR3 sequence reads: CASSRTNQETQYF. CDR3 coding DNA: TGTGCCAGCAGCAGGACAAACCAAGAGACCCAGTACTTC.

The J gene is TRBJ1-5, the V gene TRBV5-8; D might be TRBD1 (5 bases). Trimming removed 3 bases from V and 7 bases from J, with 17 bases in between. This CDR3 spans 15 amino acids. Germline V CDR1 and CDR2: SGHTS, YDEGEE. The CDR3 sequence: CASSWTGGSAQPQHF. The CDR3 DNA reads TGTGCCAGCAGCTGGACGGGGGGGTCAGCCCAGCCCCAGCATTTT.

The chain employs TRBV5-1 and TRBJ1-1, with a possible D match to TRBD1 (5 bases). V was trimmed by 2 bases and J by 1 base, leaving 9 bases between them. This CDR3 has 14 amino acids. Germline V gene data show CDR1 as SGHRS and CDR2 as YFSETQ. The CDR3 sequence is CASSFLTGNTEAFF. The CDR3 nucleotides are TGCGCCAGCAGCTTTCTAACAGGGAACACTGAAGCTTTCTTT.

The table lists this clone with a count of one. V and J are TRBV20-1 and TRBJ2-7; 8 bases are a match to TRBD2. The V gene end was trimmed by 3 bases and the J gene end by 2 bases; junction bases not matched to a gene: 9. The CDR3 spans 15 residues. Germline lookup yields CDR1 DFQATT and CDR2 SNEGSKA (reference sequence). CDR3: CSASASGSRPYEQYF. For the CDR3, the DNA is TGCAGTGCTAGTGCCAGCGGGAGTCGCCCCTACGAGCAGTACTTC.

CDR3 sequence: CASSYSGPNEKLFF. The CDR3 nucleotides read TGTGCCAGCAGTTACTCGGGCCCCAATGAAAAACTGTTTTTT. V gene TRBV6-5 combines with J gene TRBJ1-4; no firm D call. CDR1 and CDR2 from the germline V gene are MNHEY and SVGAGI. V was cut by 0 bases and J by 5 bases, with 7 bases left in between. CDR3 size: 14 residues.

The J gene is TRBJ2-2, the V gene TRBV10-1, with 11 bases aligning to TRBD2. The V gene's germline CDR1 is WNHNN and CDR2 SYGVQD (reference sequence). The CDR3 has 18 residues. The V gene end was trimmed by 5 bases and the J gene end by 2 bases; junction bases not matched to a gene: 10. The CDR3 region is CASSRRVLAGGNTGELFF. CDR3 in DNA: TGCGCCAGCAGTCGAAGGGTGCTAGCGGGAGGTAACACCGGGGAGCTGTTTTTT.